A single sample is the source of the 27 T cell receptor beta chains below, sequenced in a study of cytomegalovirus exposure and HLA in healthy donors. PCR employed 60 Vbeta and 13 Jbeta primers. Libraries were prepared by immunoSEQ multiplex PCR; TCRdb keeps only in-frame clonotypes and omits some of them. The data show about 160,000 clones, approximately 80% seen once. The sample was PBMCs. These receptors were collected from a male donor in good health and CMV-seropositive.

The chain couples TRBV28 to TRBJ1-4; D perhaps matches TRBD1 (5 bases). The germline V gene encodes CDR1 MDHEN and CDR2 SYDVKM. The CDR3 extends over 12 amino acids. The V and J ends lost 5 bases and 11 bases respectively, with 12 bases between them. CDR3 amino acids: CASSSRVRKLFF. CDR3 DNA: TGTGCCAGCAGTAGCAGGGTTCGGAAACTGTTTTTT.

The genes are TRBV7-6 and TRBJ1-6, with 8 nucleotides matching TRBD1. CDR3 size: 15 residues. V was clipped by 1 base and J by 8 bases; unmatched bases: 4. Germline loops: CDR1 SGHVS, CDR2 FNYEAQ. The CDR3 bases are TGTGCCAGCAGCTTAGAACAGGGGGGTTATTCACCCCTCCACTTT. Translation: CASSLEQGGYSPLHF. Full variable domain (missing parts from reference TRBV7-6 and TRBJ1-6): GAGVSQSPRYKVTKRGQDVALRCDPISGHVSLYWYRQALGQGPEFLTYFNYEAQQDKSGLPNDRFSAERPEGSISTLTIQRTEQRDSAMYRCASSLEQGGYSPLHFGNGTRLTVT.

The chain is built from TRBV19 and TRBJ1-2; D remains ambiguous. CDR3 length: 12 amino acids. V shed 6 bases and J shed 1 base, with 6 bases lying between them. CDR1 and CDR2 from the germline V gene are LNHDA and SQIVND (reference sequence). The CDR3 nucleotides read TGTGCCAGTAGGGCGGATAACTATGGCTACACCTTC. Residues: CASRADNYGYTF. The whole variable domain, remainder taken from reference TRBV19 and TRBJ1-2, is DGGITQSPKYLFRKEGQNVTLSCEQNLNHDAMYWYRQDPGQGLRLIYYSQIVNDFQKGDIAEGYSVSREKKESFPLTVTSAQKNPTAFYLCASRADNYGYTFGSGTRLTVV.

J is TRBJ2-3 and V is TRBV19; 11 nucleotides agree with TRBD2. The CDR3 length is 14 residues. The germline V gene encodes CDR1 LNHDA and CDR2 SQIVND (reference sequence). Trimming cost V 6 bases and J 5 bases; bases outside gene matches: 4. The CDR3 loop is CASRLAGEIDTQYF. The CDR3 DNA follows: TGTGCCAGTAGACTAGCGGGAGAGATAGATACGCAGTATTTT. Combining the CDR3 with reference TRBV19 and TRBJ2-3 gives the whole variable domain DGGITQSPKYLFRKEGQNVTLSCEQNLNHDAMYWYRQDPGQGLRLIYYSQIVNDFQKGDIAEGYSVSREKKESFPLTVTSAQKNPTAFYLCASRLAGEIDTQYFGPGTRLTVL.

The chain combines TRBV6-6 with TRBJ2-7; 12 positions agree with TRBD2. Trimming took 5 bases from V and 6 from J; bases not matched to a gene: 8. Germline CDR1 is MNHNY and CDR2 is SVGAGI (reference sequence). This CDR3 comprises 15 residues. CDR3 in DNA: TGTGCCAGCAGTCGTCTAGCGGGAGGGCTTAGCGAGCAGTACTTC. Residues: CASSRLAGGLSEQYF.

The chain links TRBV5-1 to TRBJ2-1, with 8 bases identical to TRBD1. The CDR3 totals 13 residues. The V gene's germline CDR1 is SGHRS and CDR2 YFSETQ. Trimming took 2 bases from V and 6 from J; bases not matched to a gene: 1. This CDR3 is CASSFTGGNEQFF. In DNA form, the CDR3 reads TGCGCCAGCAGCTTCACAGGGGGCAATGAGCAGTTCTTC.

On this clone: Relative to the germline gene, one junction end is altered; a read error may explain this. The J gene is TRBJ2-5, the V gene TRBV11-3, with 9 positions matching TRBD2. The end of the DNA aligns better with TRBJ2-7, so the J call may be wrong. This CDR3 is built from 15 residues. Germline CDR1 and CDR2: SGHNT and YENEEA. Written as DNA, the CDR3 is TGTGCCAGCAGCATAACCGGGACTAGCTCCCACGAGCAGTACTTC. Translating it yields CASSITGTSSHEQYF.

CDR3 sequence reads: CASTSDIGGRNQPQHF. The CDR3 nucleotides read TGTGCCAGCACCTCTGATATAGGGGGACGCAATCAGCCCCAGCATTTT. This chain connects TRBV2 to TRBJ1-5, with TRBD1 as a possible D gene (6 bases). Trimming removed 7 bases at V and 2 bases at J, with 18 bases between. CDR3 length: 16 residues. Germline loops: CDR1 SNHLY, CDR2 FYNNEI.

V usage is TRBV7-2 and J usage is TRBJ2-7; 10 nucleotides match TRBD2. The CDR3 spans 15 residues. Germline lookup yields CDR1 SGHTA and CDR2 FQGNSA. The ends lost 1 base at V and 2 bases at J; junction bases unmatched: 2. The CDR3 reads CASSLGLAGAYEQYF. CDR3 nucleotide sequence: TGTGCCAGCAGCTTAGGTCTAGCGGGAGCCTACGAGCAGTACTTC.

The chain is built from TRBV11-2 and TRBJ1-1; D not certain. Trimming took off 4 bases at V and 0 bases at J, with 15 bases between the two ends. CDR3 length equals 16 residues. Germline CDR1 and CDR2: SGHAT and FQNNGV. The DNA for the CDR3 is TGTGCCAGCAGCTCCGGGAGGGATTGGATGAACACTGAAGCTTTCTTT. It codes for CASSSGRDWMNTEAFF.

The chain employs TRBV25-1 and TRBJ2-7, with D possibly matching TRBD1 (6 bases). There are 17 residues in the CDR3. CDR1 is MGHDK, CDR2 SYGVNS, per germline. V gave up 4 bases and J gave up 0 bases, with 19 bases separating them. The CDR3 loop reads CASSGVPGQTSSYEQYF. CDR3 coding DNA: TGTGCCAGCAGTGGAGTCCCCGGACAGACAAGCTCCTACGAGCAGTACTTC.

The J gene is TRBJ2-2, the V gene TRBV4-3, with TRBD2 matching 12 bases. The CDR3 is 21 residues long. The ends lost 0 bases at V and 5 bases at J; junction bases unmatched: 16. Germline CDR1 is LGHNA and CDR2 is YSLEER. CDR3 amino acids: CASSQDYRLAGGPVGTGELFF. In DNA form, the CDR3 reads TGCGCCAGCAGCCAAGATTATCGGCTAGCGGGAGGGCCTGTCGGGACCGGGGAGCTGTTTTTT.

The V and J genes are TRBV10-3 and TRBJ1-4; 8 bases agree with TRBD1. The CDR3 sequence is 14 residues long. Germline trimming cut 3 bases from V and 8 bases from J; bases unmatched to any gene: 5. CDR1 and CDR2 (germline): ENHRY, SYGVKD. The CDR3 protein is CAISETGTGEKLFF. The CDR3 DNA reads as TGTGCCATCAGTGAAACTGGGACAGGCGAAAAACTGTTTTTT.

V is TRBV5-1 and J is TRBJ1-6; a weak D match, TRBD1 (5 bases). Germline V gene sequence: CDR1 SGHRS, CDR2 YFSETQ. Trimming removed 2 bases at V and 5 bases at J, with 8 bases between. CDR3 length equals 14 residues. This chain's CDR3 is CASSLPGNNSPLHF. Written as DNA, the CDR3 is TGCGCCAGCAGCTTACCAGGGAATAATTCACCCCTCCACTTT.

The chain carries TRBV9 and TRBJ1-5; a weak D match, TRBD1 (5 bases). The CDR3 contains 14 residues. Germline loops: CDR1 SGDLS, CDR2 YYNGEE. V was trimmed by 3 bases and J by 4 bases, leaving 11 bases between them. Written as DNA, the CDR3 is TGTGCCAGCAGCGGGGGGGAAGATAATCAGCCCCAGCATTTT. It encodes CASSGGEDNQPQHF.

The chain uses TRBV7-8 and TRBJ1-2, with 9 positions matching TRBD1. The CDR3 loop spans 14 amino acids. Germline loops: CDR1 SGHVS, CDR2 FQNEAQ. Trimming removed 5 bases from V and 6 bases from J; junction bases left unmatched: 7. DNA for the CDR3: TGTGCCAGCAGCCCCAGAGACAGGGGGGATGGCTACACCTTC. This encodes CASSPRDRGDGYTF.

The chain employs TRBV6-4 and TRBJ1-2; 8 bases match TRBD1. Looked up from germline, CDR1 is MRHNA and CDR2 is SNTAGT. With 3 bases clipped from V and 7 bases from J, the junction kept 4 bases outside the gene matches. This CDR3 has 13 amino acids. The CDR3 loop is CASSEIRGLGYTF. The CDR3 DNA reads as TGTGCCAGCAGTGAGATCAGGGGGCTTGGCTACACCTTC.

For this clone: Other DNA sequences within the sample encode an identical CDR3. The chain links TRBV6-4 to TRBJ1-2, with 10 bases aligning to TRBD1. Germline V gene lookup returns CDR1 MRHNA and CDR2 SNTAGT. V shed 5 bases, J shed 2 bases, and the junction held 2 bases outside the gene matches. The CDR3 loop spans 14 amino acids. CDR3 bases: TGTGCCAGCAGTCCGGGACAGGGGAACTATGGCTACACCTTC. Protein: CASSPGQGNYGYTF.

The sample holds a few counts of this clone. The genes are TRBV15 and TRBJ1-2; D is possibly TRBD1 (6 bases). Germline lookup yields CDR1 LNHNV and CDR2 YYDKDF (reference sequence). Trimming stripped 0 bases from V and 2 bases from J, with 16 bases between. This CDR3 contains 17 residues. In nucleotides, the CDR3 is TGTGCCACCAGCAGAGACCGAGGGGGACGGACCAACTATGGCTACACCTTC. This sequence encodes CATSRDRGGRTNYGYTF.

The chain recombines TRBV7-2 with TRBJ1-3; TRBD1 agrees at 7 bases. CDR1 SGHTA and CDR2 FQGNSA come from the germline V gene. The CDR3 extends over 14 amino acids. Trimming removed 5 bases from V and 4 bases from J; junction bases left unmatched: 5. The CDR3 DNA reads TGTGCCAGCAGCCCAGGGGGTTCGGGAAACACCATATATTTT. Translation gives CASSPGGSGNTIYF.

V is TRBV6-5 and J is TRBJ2-5, with 7 positions matching TRBD1. The CDR3 extends over 15 amino acids. After removal of 2 bases from V and 5 bases from J, the junction contained 8 bases not matched to a gene. Germline loops: CDR1 MNHEY, CDR2 SVGAGI. CDR3: CASSYGITGVETQYF. CDR3 DNA sequence: TGTGCCAGCAGTTACGGTATAACAGGGGTGGAGACCCAGTACTTC.

V and J are TRBV11-2 and TRBJ1-1; TRBD1 aligns across 9 bases. The CDR3 loop spans 15 amino acids. J gave up 5 bases and V 2 bases, and 6 bases lay outside the gene matches. Per germline, CDR1 SGHAT and CDR2 FQNNGV. In DNA form, the CDR3 reads TGTGCCAGCAGCTTACCACAGGGGGCACGAACTGAAGCTTTCTTT. Its protein is CASSLPQGARTEAFF. Looking up the rest from reference TRBV11-2 and TRBJ1-1 gives the full variable domain: EAGVAQSPRYKIIEKRQSVAFWCNPISGHATLYWYQQILGQGPKLLIQFQNNGVVDDSQLPKDRFSAERLKGVDSTLKIQPAKLEDSAVYLCASSLPQGARTEAFFGQGTRLTVV.

The V call is TRBV7-9, the J call TRBJ2-7, with 7 bases lining up with TRBD1. V gave up 2 bases and J gave up 9 bases; unmatched junction bases: 10. CDR1 SEHNR and CDR2 FQNEAQ come from the germline V gene (reference sequence). CDR3 length equals 14 residues. The chain's CDR3 is CASSLRGSRQGQYF. The CDR3 DNA reads TGTGCCAGCAGCTTAAGGGGGTCCCGACAGGGGCAGTACTTC.

The sample holds a few counts of this clone. This rearrangement joins TRBV29-1 to TRBJ2-3; 10 bases fit TRBD1. J lost 3 bases, V lost 7 bases, and 4 bases had no gene match. CDR1 is SQVTM and CDR2 is ANQGSEA in the germline V gene. This CDR3 region has 13 residues. The CDR3 nucleotides are TGCAGCGCGGGGACAGGGGAAACAGATACGCAGTATTTT. Translated, it gives CSAGTGETDTQYF.

V usage is TRBV6-5 and J usage is TRBJ1-2; TRBD1 is a possible D gene (5 bases). This CDR3 spans 14 amino acids. Trimming shortened V by 6 bases and J by 0 bases, and 11 bases separated the two germline ends. Germline V lookup: CDR1 MNHEY, CDR2 SVGAGI. The CDR3: CASSRKGPNYGYTF. The CDR3 region has the DNA TGTGCCAGCAGCCGTAAGGGGCCTAACTATGGCTACACCTTC.

The chain links TRBV6-5 to TRBJ2-1; TRBD2 aligns across 11 bases. Germline trimming cut 2 bases from V and 5 bases from J; bases unmatched to any gene: 5. The germline V gene has CDR1 MNHEY and CDR2 SVGAGI. The CDR3 totals 16 residues. Written as DNA, the CDR3 is TGTGCCAGCAGTTACGGGGCTAGCGGGAGGAACAATGAGCAGTTCTTC. It encodes CASSYGASGRNNEQFF.

The gene calls are TRBV9 and TRBJ2-4; 7 positions agree with TRBD1. The germline gives CDR1 SGDLS, CDR2 YYNGEE. The CDR3 is 16 residues long. V trimming: 4 bases; J trimming: 4 bases; junction bases outside the gene matches: 11. Written as DNA, the CDR3 is TGTGCCAGCAGCCCAGGGAAGGGGACAGTAAAAAACATTCAGTACTTC. It translates to CASSPGKGTVKNIQYF.